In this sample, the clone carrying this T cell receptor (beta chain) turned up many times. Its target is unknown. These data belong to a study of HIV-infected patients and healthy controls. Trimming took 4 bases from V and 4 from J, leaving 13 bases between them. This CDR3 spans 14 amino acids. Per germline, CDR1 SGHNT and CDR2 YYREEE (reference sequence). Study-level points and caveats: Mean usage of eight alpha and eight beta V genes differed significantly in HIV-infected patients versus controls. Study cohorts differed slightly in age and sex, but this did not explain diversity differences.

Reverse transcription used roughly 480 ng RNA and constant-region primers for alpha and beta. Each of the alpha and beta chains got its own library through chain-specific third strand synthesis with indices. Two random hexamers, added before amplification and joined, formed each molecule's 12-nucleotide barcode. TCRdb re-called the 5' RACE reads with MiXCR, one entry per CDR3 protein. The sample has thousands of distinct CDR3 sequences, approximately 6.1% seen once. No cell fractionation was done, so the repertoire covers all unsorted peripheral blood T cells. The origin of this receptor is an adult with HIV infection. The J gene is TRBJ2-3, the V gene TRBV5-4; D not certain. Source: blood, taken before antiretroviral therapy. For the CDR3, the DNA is TGTGCCAGCAGCACAACCCCCTACTCAGATACGCAGTATTTT. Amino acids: CASSTTPYSDTQYF.